The entry below describes one T cell receptor (beta chain). Its antigen remains unidentified. This record comes from a study of CXCR3-negative and CXCR3-positive naive CD8 T cells. Broader study findings: With respect to TRBV-TRBJ usage, naive CXCR3-negative and CXCR3-positive cells were similar; memory differed.

UMI labels and 5' RACE were used to prepare the TRB cDNA libraries. TCRdb re-called the 5' RACE reads and gives one entry per CDR3 protein, without DNA. The sample spans roughly 40,000 distinct CDR3 sequences; the ten largest clones claim less than 9.5%. The receptor was derived from a human donor in good health. Some clones in this sample may be carry-over from other donors' samples. The sample consisted of memory CD8+ T cells from blood.

This CDR3 is CASSLGTNYGYTF. This chain links TRBV7-8 with TRBJ1-2. CDR1 and CDR2 from the germline V gene are SGHVS and FQNEAQ. The length of the CDR3 is 13 residues. Together with reference TRBV7-8 and TRBJ1-2, the CDR3 gives the full variable domain: GAGVSQSPRYKVAKRGQDVALRCDPISGHVSLFWYQQALGQGPEFLTYFQNEAQLDKSGLPSDRFFAERPEGSVSTLKIQRTQQEDSAVYLCASSLGTNYGYTFGSGTRLTVV.